This T cell receptor beta chain was sequenced in a study of blood T cell repertoires in COVID-19. There are 14 residues in the CDR3. Trimming pared 5 bases from V and 8 bases from J, leaving 15 bases between. Germline-derived CDR1 and CDR2 are LGHNT and FRNRAP. Authors' processing steps: For nucleated cells, counts were estimated from reference gene primer amplification. The protocol was immunoSEQ multiplex PCR, while the TCRdb copy is restricted to in-frame clones and leaves out a portion. V and J calls and clone size follow that table, whereas D and trimming were derived from the DNA. The sample includes 120,000 to 150,000 clones, 80% to 85% seen only once; the top ten take approximately 38%.

This TCR was sampled from a human donor in a cohort sampled during active COVID-19. The V and J genes are TRBV12-5 and TRBJ1-4; D not certain. Sequencing used peripheral blood. CDR3 amino acids: CASGPDPGGEKLFF. CDR3 DNA: TGTGCTAGTGGTCCGGACCCGGGAGGGGAAAAACTGTTTTTT.